The source of this T cell receptor beta chain is a study of cytomegalovirus exposure and HLA in healthy donors. PCR amplification relied on 60 Vbeta primers (plus 13 Jbeta primers). The repertoire was sequenced with immunoSEQ multiplex PCR; TCRdb's copy has only in-frame clones and lacks some. The sample shows about 110,000 clones, 50% to 70% of them seen only once. What was sequenced was PBMCs. The TCR originated in a man aged 30 to 45 in good health and CMV-seropositive.

The CDR3 spells CASSQAQFSGGPRGETQYF. For the CDR3, the DNA is TGTGCCAGCAGCCAAGCTCAGTTTAGCGGGGGGCCGAGGGGAGAGACCCAGTACTTC. The chain couples TRBV4-2 to TRBJ2-5, with 10 bases lining up with TRBD2. CDR3 length: 19 residues. Germline V gene sequence: CDR1 LGHNA, CDR2 YNFKEQ. The junction had 15 bases not matched to a gene; V was cut back by 1 base and J by 4 bases.